The sequence of this T cell receptor (beta chain) was determined in a study of T cell responses to AZD1222 COVID-19 vaccine. General study points: With two AZD1222 doses given, Spike-specific TCR breadth and depth both rose. Donors were chiefly white British, with a greater number of females, and clonal diversity was perhaps underestimated. Vaccine-related CD4 TCRs covered spike, predominating at 160-218 and 743-854.

The CDR3 totals 16 residues. Trimming cost V 4 bases and J 3 bases; bases outside gene matches: 8. The germline V gene has CDR1 LGHDT and CDR2 YNNKEL (reference sequence). Second-dose intervals of approximately 4 or approximately 12 weeks were pooled. Clones were read by immunoSEQ multiplex PCR, and TCRdb kept only the in-frame ones, dropping some. The top ten clones hold 20% to 30% of a sample with tens of thousands of clones, 81% of them seen once. In the case of this clone: Its antigen is undetermined.

The chain links TRBV3-1 (or the pseudogene TRBV3-2) to TRBJ1-1, with 10 nucleotides matching TRBD1. Specimen: peripheral blood, collected 28 days after the second AZD1222 dose. The clonotype comes from an adult who received the AZD1222 COVID-19 vaccine. The CDR3 nucleotides read TGTGCCAGCAGCCGGACAGGGGGAAGTTCGGACACTGAAGCTTTCTTT. Its protein is CASSRTGGSSDTEAFF.